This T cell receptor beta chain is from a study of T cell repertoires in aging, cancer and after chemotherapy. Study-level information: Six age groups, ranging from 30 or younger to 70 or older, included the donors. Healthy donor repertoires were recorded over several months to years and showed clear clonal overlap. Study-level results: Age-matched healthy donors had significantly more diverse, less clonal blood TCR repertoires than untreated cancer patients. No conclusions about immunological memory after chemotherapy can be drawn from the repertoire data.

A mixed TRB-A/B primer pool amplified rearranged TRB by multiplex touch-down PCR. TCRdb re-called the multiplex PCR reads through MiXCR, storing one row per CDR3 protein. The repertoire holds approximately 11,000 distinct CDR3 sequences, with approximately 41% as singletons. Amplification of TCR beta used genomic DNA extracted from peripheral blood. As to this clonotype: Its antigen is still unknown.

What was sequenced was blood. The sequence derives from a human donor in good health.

CDR3: CSARDGKADQPQHF. In DNA, the CDR3 is TGCAGTGCTAGAGACGGTAAGGCCGATCAGCCCCAGCATTTT. The rearrangement uses TRBV20-1 and TRBJ1-5; D is uncertain. Trimming took off 0 bases at V and 5 bases at J, with 11 bases between the two ends. The CDR3 runs 14 residues. Germline CDR1 DFQATT, CDR2 SNEGSKA (reference sequence).